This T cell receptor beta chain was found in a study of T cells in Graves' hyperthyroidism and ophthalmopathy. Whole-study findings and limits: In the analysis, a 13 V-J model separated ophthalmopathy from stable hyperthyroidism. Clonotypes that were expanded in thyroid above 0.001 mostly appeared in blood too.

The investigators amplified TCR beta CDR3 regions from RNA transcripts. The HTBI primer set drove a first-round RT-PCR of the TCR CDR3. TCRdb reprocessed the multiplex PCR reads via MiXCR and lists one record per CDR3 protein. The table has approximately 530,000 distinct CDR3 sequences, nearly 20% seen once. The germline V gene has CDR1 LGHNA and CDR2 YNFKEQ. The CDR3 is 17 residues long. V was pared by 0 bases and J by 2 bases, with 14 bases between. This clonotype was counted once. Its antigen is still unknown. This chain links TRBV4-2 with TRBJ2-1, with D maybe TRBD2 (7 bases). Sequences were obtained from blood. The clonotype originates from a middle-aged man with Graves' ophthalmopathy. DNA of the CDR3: TGTGCCAGCAGCCAAGATCGCGTAGGGGGGGCCTACAATGAGCAGTTCTTC. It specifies CASSQDRVGGAYNEQFF.